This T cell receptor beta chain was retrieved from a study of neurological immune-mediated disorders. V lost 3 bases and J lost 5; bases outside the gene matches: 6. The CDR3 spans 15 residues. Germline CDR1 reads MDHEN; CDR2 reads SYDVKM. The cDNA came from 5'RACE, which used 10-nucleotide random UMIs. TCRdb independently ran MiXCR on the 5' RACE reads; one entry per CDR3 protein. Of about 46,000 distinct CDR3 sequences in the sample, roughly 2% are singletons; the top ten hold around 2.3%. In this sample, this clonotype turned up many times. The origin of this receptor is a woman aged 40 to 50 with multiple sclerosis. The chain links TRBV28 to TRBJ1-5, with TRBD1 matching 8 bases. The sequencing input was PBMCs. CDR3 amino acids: CASSFYGQGYQPQHF. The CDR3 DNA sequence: TGTGCCAGCAGTTTTTACGGACAGGGTTATCAGCCCCAGCATTTT.